This T cell receptor (beta chain) was sequenced during a study of regulatory T cells in long-lasting Graves disease. Sequencing libraries for TCR beta were prepared with iRepertoire HTBI primers and Arm-PCR of CDR3 regions. TCRdb analysed the multiplex PCR reads with MiXCR anew, one entry per CDR3 protein. The sample has 400,000 to 650,000 distinct CDR3 sequences; 15% to 20% are singletons. The ends were cut back, 0 bases at V and 7 bases at J, with 5 bases in the middle. Per germline, CDR1 SGHDT and CDR2 YYEEEE. The CDR3 has 13 residues. As for time point: newly diagnosed GD, antithyroid drugs for less than 3 months. From RNA extracted from PBMCs, the TCR library was made. The patients included were those that came from an endocrinology department in Xi'an, China. This clonotype occurred many times. These data are also associated with another study on T cells in Graves' hyperthyroidism and ophthalmopathy. From that study: Patients were aged 18 to 65, had disease duration under 2 months, and had newly diagnosed hyperthyroidism. First-round RT-PCR with HTBI primers amplified the TCR CDR3 region.

The sample consisted of peripheral blood mononuclear cells (PBMCs), taken at new diagnosis, from a patient treated with antithyroid drugs. The J gene is TRBJ1-6, the V gene TRBV5-6, with D unclear. The source of this sequence is a middle-aged woman with Graves disease. CDR3 loop: CASSLVSNSPLHF. The DNA of the CDR3 is TGTGCCAGCAGCTTGGTTTCGAATTCACCCCTCCACTTT.